This T cell receptor (beta chain) is drawn from a study of response to subunit inactivated influenza vaccine. Findings and caveats of the study: Authors proposed each seasonal influenza vaccination draws in few new T cells.

As to this clonotype: Its antigen is as yet unknown.

TCRdb analysed the RT-PCR reads with MiXCR anew, one entry per CDR3 protein. The table shows about 650,000 distinct CDR3 sequences, with about 14% occurring only once. The TCR originated in a man in his forties or fifties who received an inactivated influenza vaccine. This specimen consisted of PBMCs from blood, obtained less than 15 days before vaccination.

The CDR3 DNA follows: TGTGCCAGCAGCCCGAGTAGGGAGCGACTCGGTTCTGAAGCTTTCTTT. Its translation is CASSPSRERLGSEAFF. This sequence joins TRBV7-9 and TRBJ1-1; D not certain. Germline V gives CDR1 SEHNR, CDR2 FQNEAQ (reference sequence). CDR3 size: 16 residues. Trimming removed 5 bases from V and 6 bases from J, with 22 bases in between.